A single sample gave rise to the 3 T cell receptor beta chains below, sequenced in a study of OX40 agonist ivuxolimab in advanced cancers. Generated by immunoSEQ multiplex PCR, the TCRdb table keeps only in-frame clones and is missing some. The sample carries about 48,000 clones, around 91% recorded once. Sample: CD4+ or CD8+ T cells sorted from blood, taken in a trial of the OX40 agonist ivuxolimab. The receptors come from an adult with an advanced solid tumor such as melanoma, head and neck, liver or kidney cancer.

The chain combines TRBV11-2 with TRBJ2-3, with D perhaps TRBD2 (6 bases). Germline V lookup: CDR1 SGHAT, CDR2 FQNNGV. This CDR3 is 16 amino acids long. Trimming removed 0 bases at V and 4 bases at J, with 14 bases between. For the CDR3, the DNA is TGTGCCAGCAGCTTAGAAGGGGAAGGAGGGGCAGATACGCAGTATTTT. This encodes CASSLEGEGGADTQYF. Full variable domain (rest looked up from reference TRBV11-2 and TRBJ2-3): EAGVAQSPRYKIIEKRQSVAFWCNPISGHATLYWYQQILGQGPKLLIQFQNNGVVDDSQLPKDRFSAERLKGVDSTLKIQPAKLEDSAVYLCASSLEGEGGADTQYFGPGTRLTVL.

The V and J genes are TRBV14 and TRBJ2-3; D not certain. CDR1 is SGHDN, CDR2 FVKESK, per germline. Deletions cut 1 base from V and 0 bases from J, with 14 bases between. The CDR3 runs 17 residues. This chain's CDR3 is CASSQGSRTVSTDTQYF. The CDR3, as DNA: TGTGCCAGCAGCCAAGGATCCCGGACGGTTAGCACAGATACGCAGTATTTT.

V and J are TRBV7-9 and TRBJ1-4; D call uncertain. In germline, CDR1 is SEHNR, CDR2 FQNEAQ (reference sequence). CDR3 size: 16 residues. V dropped 1 base and J dropped 5 bases, with 14 bases sitting between them. The CDR3 is CASSLGSWQENEKLFF. CDR3 nucleotides: TGTGCCAGCAGCTTAGGGTCGTGGCAAGAGAATGAAAAACTGTTTTTT. Drawing the rest from reference TRBV7-9 and TRBJ1-4, the complete variable domain is DTGVSQNPRHKITKRGQNVTFRCDPISEHNRLYWYRQTLGQGPEFLTYFQNEAQLEKSRLLSDRFSAERPKGSFSTLEIQRTEQGDSAMYLCASSLGSWQENEKLFFGSGTQLSVL.